These 24 T cell receptor beta chains share one sample of origin, sequenced in a study of CD8+CD57+ T cells in acquired aplastic anemia. Patients sequenced had flow cytometry evidence of CD8+CD57+ cell expansion. TCR beta VDJ and CDR3 were profiled, and genomic DNA was the template. TCRdb recomputed calls from the reads with MiXCR, one row per CDR3 protein. The table shows about 240,000 distinct CDR3 sequences, with 45% to 50% occurring only once. The sequencing sample was made of sorted CD4+, CD8+, or CD8+CD57+ T cells (not recorded which) from PBMCs. The receptors stem from a human donor with aplastic anemia.

The rearrangement links TRBV10-3 to TRBJ2-7, with D maybe TRBD1 (7 bases). CDR1 ENHRY and CDR2 SYGVKD come from the germline V gene. The V gene lost 3 bases and the J gene lost 3 bases, with 15 bases spanning the gap. The CDR3 extends over 15 amino acids. CDR3 sequence reads: CAISDGSGGFYEQYF. As DNA, the CDR3 is TGTGCCATCAGTGATGGATCAGGGGGGTTCTACGAGCAGTACTTC.

This chain uses TRBV2 with TRBJ1-2; possibly TRBD1 for D (5 bases). With 7 bases removed from V and 8 bases from J, the gap between germline ends came to 14 bases. Germline loops: CDR1 SNHLY, CDR2 FYNNEI. The CDR3 sequence is 12 residues long. CDR3 region: CASIGGWSGYTF. The CDR3 DNA reads as TGTGCCAGCATTGGGGGGTGGTCGGGCTACACCTTC.

This clonotype occurred many times. This chain connects TRBV4-1 to TRBJ2-7; 7 bases align to TRBD2. This CDR3 has 16 amino acids. CDR1 MGHRA and CDR2 YSYEKL come from the germline V gene. V lost 0 bases, J lost 3 bases, and 8 bases stayed unmatched. The CDR3 here is CASSQDDRGDYYEQYF. The CDR3 coding sequence is TGCGCCAGCAGCCAAGATGACCGGGGGGATTACTACGAGCAGTACTTC.

To note about this clonotype: Without the conserved terminal phenylalanine or tryptophan, this CDR3 likely stems from a read error. V and J are TRBV4-1 and TRBJ2-7; D tentatively fits TRBD1 or TRBD2 (6 bases each). Germline-derived CDR1 and CDR2 are MGHRA and YSYEKL. The V end was cut by 0 bases, the J end by 4 bases, with 13 bases between. This CDR3 region has 15 residues. For the CDR3, the DNA is TGCGCCAGCAGCCAAGACCGGGGGACAAAGTACGAGCAGTACTCC. Its protein is CASSQDRGTKYEQYS.

The CDR3 sequence: CASSEESTANTGELFF. DNA for the CDR3: TGTGCCAGCAGTGAAGAGTCGACAGCGAACACCGGGGAGCTGTTTTTT. The chain combines TRBV2 with TRBJ2-2, with D maybe TRBD1 (5 bases). This CDR3 has 16 amino acids. Germline loops: CDR1 SNHLY, CDR2 FYNNEI. V gave up 1 base and J gave up 0 bases, with 9 bases separating them. The complete variable domain, with remaining parts taken from reference TRBV2 and TRBJ2-2, reads EPEVTQTPSHQVTQMGQEVILRCVPISNHLYFYWYRQILGQKVEFLVSFYNNEISEKSEIFDDQFSVERPDGSNFTLKIRSTKLEDSAMYFCASSEESTANTGELFFGEGSRLTVL.

In this sample, this clonotype turned up many times. The chain uses TRBV20-1 and TRBJ2-1; 9 nucleotides line up with TRBD2. Looked up from germline, CDR1 is DFQATT and CDR2 is SNEGSKA (reference sequence). The V segment lost 4 bases and the J segment 3 bases; nucleotides outside the gene matches: 7. CDR3 length: 15 amino acids. CDR3 loop: CSATRTSEHYNEQFF. The CDR3 DNA reads as TGCAGTGCTACCCGGACTAGCGAGCACTACAATGAGCAGTTCTTC.

V and J are TRBV19 and TRBJ2-6; TRBD2 is a possible D gene (5 bases). The CDR3 is made up of 16 amino acids. Germline CDR1 LNHDA, CDR2 SQIVND (reference sequence). With 1 base removed from V and 3 bases from J, the gap between germline ends came to 10 bases. CDR3 protein: CASSIGTGSGANVLTF. The CDR3 region has the DNA TGTGCCAGTAGTATAGGGACGGGAAGTGGGGCCAACGTCCTGACTTTC.

This clonotype was counted at least ten times. Here the CDR3 DNA reads TGCGCCAGCAGCCGAGCGGACAGGGTTGAGACCCAGTACTTC. It codes for CASSRADRVETQYF. This sequence joins TRBV4-1 and TRBJ2-5; 8 positions match TRBD1. The CDR3 has 14 amino acids. Germline V gene sequence: CDR1 MGHRA, CDR2 YSYEKL. V gave up 4 bases and J gave up 5 bases; unmatched junction bases: 6.

V is TRBV24-1 and J is TRBJ2-5, with TRBD2 identical over 8 bases. Germline CDR1 is KGHDR and CDR2 is SFDVKD. This CDR3 is 17 amino acids long. Germline trimming cut 4 bases from V and 4 bases from J; bases unmatched to any gene: 13. CDR3 nucleotide sequence: TGTGCCACCAGTGACCCAACTAGCGGCAAACTTCGAGAGACCCAGTACTTC. Translation gives CATSDPTSGKLRETQYF.

The V and J genes are TRBV30 and TRBJ2-5; TRBD2 matches 7 bases. J gave up 7 bases and V 3 bases, and 5 bases lay outside the gene matches. The CDR3 spans 12 residues. Looked up from germline, CDR1 is GTSNPN and CDR2 is SVGIG (reference sequence). CDR3 in amino acids: CAWRGGGGTQYF. The DNA for the CDR3 is TGTGCCTGGAGGGGTGGGGGGGGGACCCAGTACTTC. Using reference TRBV30 and TRBJ2-5 for the parts outside the CDR3, the full variable domain is SQTIHQWPATLVQPVGSPLSLECTVEGTSNPNLYWYRQAAGRGLQLLFYSVGIGQISSEVPQNLSASRPQDRQFILSSKKLLLSDSGFYLCAWRGGGGTQYFGPGTRLLVL.

This clonotype appeared many times. The chain joins TRBV10-2 to TRBJ1-1; D ambiguous. With 7 bases removed from V and 1 base from J, the gap between germline ends came to 13 bases. The CDR3 consists of 14 residues. The germline V gene encodes CDR1 WSHSY and CDR2 SAAADI. This CDR3 is CASIVEVGNTEAFF. In nucleotides, the CDR3 is TGCGCCAGCATTGTCGAAGTTGGGAACACTGAAGCTTTCTTT.

This clonotype has a count of ten or more. The CDR3: CASSYSTGAYGYTF. CDR3 DNA: TGTGCCAGCAGTTACTCGACAGGGGCCTATGGCTACACCTTC. This rearrangement joins TRBV6-5 to TRBJ1-2; 8 bases are a match to TRBD1. CDR3 size: 14 residues. V trimming: 0 bases; J trimming: 4 bases; junction bases outside the gene matches: 1. The V gene's germline CDR1 is MNHEY and CDR2 SVGAGI.

This sequence joins TRBV7-2 and TRBJ2-7; TRBD1 is a possible D gene (6 bases). The CDR3 consists of 14 residues. The germline V and J ends were trimmed by 3 bases and 4 bases, with 13 bases remaining between them. The V gene's germline CDR1 is SGHTA and CDR2 FQGNSA. The CDR3 sequence is CASSFYLGGYEQYF. Here the CDR3 DNA reads TGTGCCAGCAGCTTCTATCTAGGGGGATACGAGCAGTACTTC.

The chain recombines TRBV24-1 with TRBJ1-6; D is uncertain. CDR1 is KGHDR, CDR2 SFDVKD, per germline. The CDR3 totals 13 residues. CDR3 bases: TGTACCGACCGGGAGTTCTATAATTCACCCCTCCACTTT. Encoded protein: CTDREFYNSPLHF.

This clonotype has just one count. The DNA is omitted, as the CDR3 cannot be located on it reliably, and the CDR3 follows TCRdb's listing. V is TRBV7-2 and J is TRBJ1-4. The CDR3 totals 15 residues, both ends included. CDR1 and CDR2 from the germline V gene are SGHTA and FQGNSA. CDR3 amino acids: CASRAGWLWLHLRFF.

This clonotype was counted a few times. This sequence may be a read error, since a much larger clone differs from it by one base. Because it lacks the conserved phenylalanine or tryptophan at the end, this CDR3 is likely a read error. The rearrangement uses TRBV20-1 and TRBJ2-2; 7 nucleotides line up with TRBD2. Germline assignment: CDR1 DFQATT and CDR2 SNEGSKA (reference sequence). This CDR3 comprises 14 residues. With V trimmed by 0 bases and J by 6 bases, 4 bases remained unmatched. CDR3 sequence: CSAREPRESGELFC. The CDR3 DNA reads TGCAGTGCTAGAGAACCGCGGGAGTCCGGGGAGCTGTTTTGT.

This clonotype was seen at least ten times. The V and J genes are TRBV9 and TRBJ2-7; TRBD2 might be the D (6 bases). The CDR3 loop spans 14 amino acids. Trimming stripped 0 bases from V and 2 bases from J, with 9 bases between. Germline V gene lookup returns CDR1 SGDLS and CDR2 YYNGEE. CDR3 sequence (DNA): TGTGCCAGCAGCGTAGACGGGGGTGCCTACGAGCAGTACTTC. It encodes CASSVDGGAYEQYF.

This chain joins TRBV20-1 and TRBJ2-7, with 7 positions matching TRBD1. This CDR3 has 12 amino acids. Per the germline V gene, CDR1 is DFQATT and CDR2 is SNEGSKA (reference sequence). The CDR3 here is CSAGQVFYEQYF. The CDR3 nucleotides are TGCAGCGCCGGACAGGTGTTCTACGAGCAGTACTTC.

This clonotype was counted once. The CDR3 protein is CASKGSGYSNQHF. The CDR3, as DNA: TGTGCCAGTAAAGGAAGTGGATATAGCAATCAGCATTTT. This chain joins TRBV19 and TRBJ1-5; D is unresolved. CDR3 length equals 13 residues. Trimming took off 7 bases at V and 13 bases at J, with 20 bases between the two ends. The germline V gene encodes CDR1 LNHDA and CDR2 SQIVND (reference sequence).

This clonotype showed up just a few times. The J gene is TRBJ2-3, the V gene TRBV12-3 or TRBV12-4; 14 nucleotides line up with TRBD2. J lost 4 bases, V lost 7 bases, and 19 bases had no gene match. The CDR3 is made up of 20 amino acids. CDR3 nucleotides: TGTGCCAGCACCAAAACCCCGGGACTAGCGGGAGTGGGGTCCCCAGATACGCAGTATTTT. Its protein product is CASTKTPGLAGVGSPDTQYF.

This clonotype was counted many times. The chain couples TRBV7-9 to TRBJ2-7; 7 bases are a match to TRBD2. The ends lost 0 bases at V and 5 bases at J; junction bases unmatched: 4. CDR3 length: 14 amino acids. Germline loops: CDR1 SEHNR, CDR2 FQNEAQ (reference sequence). CDR3 amino acids: CASSLAGRFHEQYF. CDR3 DNA sequence: TGTGCCAGCAGCTTAGCCGGGAGGTTCCACGAGCAGTACTTC.

The chain has TRBV2 and TRBJ2-7; TRBD2 aligns across 10 bases. Germline values: CDR1 SNHLY, CDR2 FYNNEI. J was trimmed by 6 bases and V by 4 bases; bases with no gene match: 9. This CDR3 contains 15 residues. The CDR3 region is CASSGSLAGEGEQYF. CDR3 DNA: TGTGCCAGCAGTGGGAGTCTAGCGGGAGAGGGCGAGCAGTACTTC.

This clonotype showed up many times. The chain employs TRBV20-1 and TRBJ1-1; D unresolved. Trimming cost V 1 base and J 1 base, with 10 bases left between them. Germline assignment: CDR1 DFQATT and CDR2 SNEGSKA (reference sequence). This CDR3 comprises 14 residues. CDR3 in DNA: TGCAGTGCTAGAGGGGTTCCCTCGAACACTGAAGCTTTCTTT. It specifies CSARGVPSNTEAFF.

This clonotype was seen only once. The J gene is TRBJ2-1, the V gene TRBV20-1, with TRBD2 matching 12 bases. CDR3 size: 16 residues. The V gene's germline CDR1 is DFQATT and CDR2 SNEGSKA (reference sequence). J gave up 6 bases and V 0 bases, and 6 bases lay outside the gene matches. CDR3 coding DNA: TGCAGTGCTAGAGACCCCTCGACTAGCGGGGGCAATGAGCAGTTCTTC. This sequence encodes CSARDPSTSGGNEQFF.